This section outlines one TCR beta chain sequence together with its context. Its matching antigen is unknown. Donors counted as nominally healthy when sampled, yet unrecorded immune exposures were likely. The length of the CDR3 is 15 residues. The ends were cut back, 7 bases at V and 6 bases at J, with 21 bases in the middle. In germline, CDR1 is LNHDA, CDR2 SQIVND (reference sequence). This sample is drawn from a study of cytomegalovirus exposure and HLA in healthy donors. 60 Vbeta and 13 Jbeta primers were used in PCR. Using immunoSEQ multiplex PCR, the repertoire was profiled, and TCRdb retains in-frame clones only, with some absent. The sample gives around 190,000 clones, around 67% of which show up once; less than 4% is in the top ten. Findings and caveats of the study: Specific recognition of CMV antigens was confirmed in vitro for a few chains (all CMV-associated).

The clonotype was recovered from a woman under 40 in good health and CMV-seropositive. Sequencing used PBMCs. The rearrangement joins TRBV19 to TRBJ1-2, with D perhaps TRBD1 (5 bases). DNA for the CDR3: TGTGCCAGTATCTCATCGTGGGGCGGAGACCATGGCTACACCTTC. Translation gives CASISSWGGDHGYTF.